This T cell receptor (beta chain) was sequenced for a study of T cells in women clearing cervical HPV infection. Clones were read by immunoSEQ multiplex PCR, and TCRdb kept only the in-frame ones, dropping some. This table holds 15,000 to 20,000 clones. In the case of this clone: Coverage ceases 3 residues before the CDR3 finishes, and the germline J gene fills in the end.

Germline assignment: CDR1 SGHTA and CDR2 FQGNSA. J lost 6 bases, V lost 5 bases, and 11 bases had no gene match. There are 15 residues in the CDR3. HPV was found by MY09/MY11 PCR and dot-blot genotyping. The TCR originated in a woman between 18 and 69 years old with a cervical HPV16 infection that either progressed to CIN3+ or cleared (not recorded which). The material sequenced was blood buffy coat. The gene calls are TRBV7-2 and TRBJ1-1; TRBD1 agrees at 8 bases. CDR3 bases read: TGTGCCAGCAGCCGCCAGACAGGGGCAGTCGCTGAA. Protein: CASSRQTGAVAE. The entire CDR3 sequence reads CASSRQTGAVAEAFF. The full variable domain, in which reference TRBV7-2 and TRBJ1-1 provide the parts outside the CDR3, is GAGVSQSPSNKVTEKGKDVELRCDPISGHTALYWYRQSLGQGLEFLIYFQGNSAPDKSGLPSDRFSAERTGGSVSTLTIQRTQQEDSAVYLCASSRQTGAVAEAFFGQGTRLTVV.